The table lists the clone carrying this TCR beta chain with many counts. Antigen specificity is unknown. Researchers prepared the TCRbeta library using unique molecular identifiers, the study reports. A single record per CDR3 protein comes from TCRdb applying MiXCR to the PCR reads. This sample has hundreds of thousands of distinct CDR3 sequences, with under 12% found just once. This specimen belongs to a study of T-cell reconstitution after alpha-beta-depleted transplantation in children. Study-level results: TCRbeta diversity was high at day 60 in some patients (a result of surviving recipient T cells and thymic progenitors). Expanded graft clones numbering several hundred reportedly gave rise to alpha-beta T cells about two months after transplant.

This specimen was PBMCs, taken before TCRalphabeta/CD19-depleted stem cell transplant. The sequence derives from a child aged 2 to 10 with inherited bone marrow failure, due to receive a stem cell transplant.

The CDR3 DNA follows: TGTGCCAGCAGACAACAGGGAGGGGCACCCTACGAGCAGTACTTC. Its protein product is CASRQQGGAPYEQYF. The genes are TRBV28 and TRBJ2-7, with D tentatively TRBD2 (7 bases). The CDR3 runs to 15 residues. Germline-derived CDR1 and CDR2 are MDHEN and SYDVKM. V gave up 6 bases and J gave up 2 bases, with 17 bases separating them.